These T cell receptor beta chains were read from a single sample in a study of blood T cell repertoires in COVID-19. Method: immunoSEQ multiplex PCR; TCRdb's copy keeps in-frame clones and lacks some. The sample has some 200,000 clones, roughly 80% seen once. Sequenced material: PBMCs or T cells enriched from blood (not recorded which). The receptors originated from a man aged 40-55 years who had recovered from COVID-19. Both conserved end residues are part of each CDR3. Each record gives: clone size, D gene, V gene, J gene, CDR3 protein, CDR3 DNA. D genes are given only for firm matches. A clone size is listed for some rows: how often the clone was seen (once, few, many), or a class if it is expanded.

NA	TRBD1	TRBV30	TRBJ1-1	CAWRSAGGLTEAFF	TGTGCCTGGAGGTCTGCAGGGGGGCTCACTGAAGCTTTCTTT
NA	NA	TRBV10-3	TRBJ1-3	CAIGLGAGNTIYF	TGTGCCATCGGTCTGGGGGCAGGAAACACCATATATTTT
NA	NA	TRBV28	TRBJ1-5	CASTAAPGDQPQHF	TGTGCCAGCACGGCGGCCCCCGGGGATCAGCCCCAGCATTTT
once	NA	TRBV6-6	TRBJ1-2	CASTTGAVNYGYTF	TGTGCCAGCACCACGGGAGCCGTAAACTATGGCTACACCTTC
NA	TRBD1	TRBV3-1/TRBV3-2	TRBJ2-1	CASSLQGQGRDEQFF	TGTGCCAGCAGTCTCCAGGGACAGGGAAGGGATGAGCAGTTCTTC
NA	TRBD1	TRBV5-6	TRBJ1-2	CASSLTGDPGQGNYGYTF	TGTGCCAGCAGCTTGACCGGAGATCCGGGACAGGGGAACTATGGCTACACCTTC
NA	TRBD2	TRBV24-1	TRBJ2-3	CATSPPASGSTDTQYF	TGTGCCACCAGTCCTCCCGCTAGCGGGAGCACAGATACGCAGTATTTT
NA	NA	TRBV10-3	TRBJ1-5	CAISESGASNQPQHF	TGTGCCATCAGTGAGTCTGGGGCGAGCAATCAGCCCCAGCATTTT
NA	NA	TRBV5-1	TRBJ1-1	CASSPMAGVNTEAFF	TGCGCCAGCAGCCCTATGGCAGGCGTGAACACTGAAGCTTTCTTT
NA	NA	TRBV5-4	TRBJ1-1	CASSLETGKAFF	TGTGCCAGCAGCTTGGAAACAGGGAAAGCTTTCTTT
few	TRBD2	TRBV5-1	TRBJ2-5	CASSNSGARQETQYF	TGCGCCAGCAGCAATAGCGGGGCGCGACAAGAGACCCAGTACTTC
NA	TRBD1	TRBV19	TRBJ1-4	CASSSTGGAVVLEKLFF	TGTGCCAGTAGTTCGACAGGGGGCGCCGTCGTTTTAGAAAAACTGTTTTTT
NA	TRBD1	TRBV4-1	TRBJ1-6	CASSQMAGTGGLRVRSPLHF	TGCGCCAGCAGCCAGATGGCCGGGACAGGGGGTTTGAGGGTCAGATCACCCCTCCACTTT
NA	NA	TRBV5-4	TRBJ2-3	CASSPSDSALDTQYF	TGTGCCAGCAGCCCCTCGGACAGTGCTCTAGATACGCAGTATTTT
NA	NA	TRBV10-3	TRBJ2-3	CAISESAGGTDTQYF	TGTGCCATCAGTGAGTCAGCAGGGGGCACAGATACGCAGTATTTT
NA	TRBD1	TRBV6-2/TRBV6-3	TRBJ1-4	CASTPGQANEKLFF	TGTGCCAGCACCCCGGGACAGGCTAATGAAAAACTGTTTTTT
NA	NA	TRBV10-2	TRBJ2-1	CASGRVREQFF	TGCGCCAGCGGGCGGGTGAGGGAGCAGTTCTTC
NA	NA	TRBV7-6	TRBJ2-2	CASSSGGVYAQVANTGELFF	TGTGCCAGCAGCTCCGGAGGGGTCTACGCTCAAGTCGCGAACACCGGGGAGCTGTTTTTT
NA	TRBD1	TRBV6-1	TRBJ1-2	CASSDEDRTVYGYTF	TGTGCCAGCAGTGATGAGGACAGGACGGTCTATGGCTACACCTTC
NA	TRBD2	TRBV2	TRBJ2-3	CASKAGTSGTSTDTQYF	TGTGCCAGCAAGGCCGGGACTAGCGGAACAAGCACAGATACGCAGTATTTT
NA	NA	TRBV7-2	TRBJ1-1	CASSFSGNTEAFF	TGTGCCAGCAGCTTCAGCGGAAACACTGAAGCTTTCTTT
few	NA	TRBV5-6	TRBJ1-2	CASSFQQGNYGYTF	TGTGCCAGCAGCTTTCAGCAGGGGAACTATGGCTACACCTTC
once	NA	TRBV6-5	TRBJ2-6	CASSTKSSGANVLTF	TGTGCCAGCAGTACAAAATCCTCTGGGGCCAACGTCCTGACTTTC
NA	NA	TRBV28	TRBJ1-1	CASSLWGGSNTEAFF	TGTGCCAGCAGTTTATGGGGGGGGTCAAACACTGAAGCTTTCTTT
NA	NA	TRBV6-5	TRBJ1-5	CASSYSRPINQPQHF	TGTGCCAGCAGTTACTCGAGGCCCATCAATCAGCCCCAGCATTTT
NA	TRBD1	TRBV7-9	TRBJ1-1	CASSLAQGAPEAFF	TGTGCCAGCAGCTTAGCACAGGGGGCCCCTGAAGCTTTCTTT
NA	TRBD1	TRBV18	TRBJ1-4	CASSVRQGTNEKLFF	TGTGCCAGCTCTGTCCGACAGGGAACTAATGAAAAACTGTTTTTT
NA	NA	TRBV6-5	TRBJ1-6	CASSYGPLISPLHF	TGTGCCAGCAGTTACGGGCCCCTGATTTCACCCCTCCACTTT
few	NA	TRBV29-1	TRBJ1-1	CSVAGVQTGHTEAFF	TGCAGCGTTGCCGGTGTACAGACAGGACACACTGAAGCTTTCTTT
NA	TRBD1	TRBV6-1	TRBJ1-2	CASSEVGPGGF	TGTGCCAGCAGTGAAGTCGGGCCAGGGGGCTTC
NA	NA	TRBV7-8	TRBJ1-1	CASSLGTSEAFF	TGTGCCAGCAGCCTCGGGACTTCTGAAGCTTTCTTT
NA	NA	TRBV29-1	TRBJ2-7	CSVDQGYEQYF	TGCAGCGTTGATCAGGGGTACGAGCAGTACTTC
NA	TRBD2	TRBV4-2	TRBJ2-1	CASSLVGLAGGNEQFF	TGTGCCAGCAGCCTAGTGGGACTAGCGGGGGGTAATGAGCAGTTCTTC
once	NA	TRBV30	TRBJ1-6	CAWGPPPLHF	TGTGCCTGGGGACCTCCACCCCTCCACTTT
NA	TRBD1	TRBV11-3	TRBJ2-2	CASSPRTGVTGELFF	TGTGCCAGCAGCCCTCGGACAGGGGTCACCGGGGAGCTGTTTTTT
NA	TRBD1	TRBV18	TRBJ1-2	CASSSTGDGVYGYTF	TGTGCCAGCTCATCGACAGGGGATGGGGTCTATGGCTACACCTTC
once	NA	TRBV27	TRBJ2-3	CASSQYLTGLGTDTQYF	TGTGCCAGCAGTCAATACCTCACAGGGCTTGGCACAGATACGCAGTATTTT
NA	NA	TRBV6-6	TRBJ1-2	CASSYRSYGYTF	TGTGCCAGCAGTTACAGGAGTTATGGCTACACCTTC
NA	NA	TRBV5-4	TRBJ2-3	CASSLAATGGTDTQYF	TGTGCCAGCAGCTTGGCGGCGACGGGGGGCACAGATACGCAGTATTTT
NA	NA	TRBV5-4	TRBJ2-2	CASSLDPGANTGELFF	TGTGCCAGCAGCTTGGATCCGGGTGCGAACACCGGGGAGCTGTTTTTT
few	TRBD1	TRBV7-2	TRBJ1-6	CASSLNTGTGGSPLHF	TGTGCCAGCAGCTTAAACACCGGGACAGGGGGTTCACCCCTCCACTTT
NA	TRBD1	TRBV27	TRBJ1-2	CASSSVTDRANRNGYGYTF	TGTGCCAGCAGCTCCGTGACAGACAGGGCCAACCGCAATGGCTATGGCTACACCTTC
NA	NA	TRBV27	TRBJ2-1	CASSAGTGNEQFF	TGTGCCAGCAGTGCGGGGACGGGGAATGAGCAGTTCTTC
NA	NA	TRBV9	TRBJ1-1	CASSVGGGSPEAFF	TGTGCCAGCAGCGTAGGGGGGGGTTCCCCTGAAGCTTTCTTT
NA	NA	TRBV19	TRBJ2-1	CASSPRRVNEQFF	TGTGCCAGTAGTCCCCGACGGGTCAATGAGCAGTTCTTC
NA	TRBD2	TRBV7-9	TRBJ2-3	CASSPRTSASTDTQYF	TGTGCCAGCAGCCCACGGACTAGCGCGAGCACAGATACGCAGTATTTT
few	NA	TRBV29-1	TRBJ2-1	CSVRSDGHRGFYNEQFF	TGCAGCGTTCGATCGGACGGGCACCGGGGATTTTACAATGAGCAGTTCTTC
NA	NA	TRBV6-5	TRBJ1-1	CASSLRGRNTEAFF	TGTGCCAGCAGTCTCAGGGGAAGGAACACTGAAGCTTTCTTT
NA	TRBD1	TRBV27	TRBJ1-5	CASSLGQGSNQPQHF	TGTGCCAGCAGTTTAGGACAGGGTAGCAATCAGCCCCAGCATTTT
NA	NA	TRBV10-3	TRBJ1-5	CATRRGGQQDQPQHF	TGTGCCACCCGGCGGGGCGGCCAGCAGGATCAGCCCCAGCATTTT
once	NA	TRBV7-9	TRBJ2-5	CASSRAQGQTQYF	TGTGCCAGCAGCAGAGCGCAGGGGCAGACCCAGTACTTC
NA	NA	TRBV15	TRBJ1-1	CATSRVSWGPGTEAFF	TGTGCCACCAGCAGAGTTAGTTGGGGGCCGGGGACTGAAGCTTTCTTT
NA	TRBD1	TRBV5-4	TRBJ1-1	CASSSRGRYTEAFF	TGTGCCAGCAGCTCCAGGGGGCGTTACACTGAAGCTTTCTTT
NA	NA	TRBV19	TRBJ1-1	CASRMGGKSTEAFF	TGTGCCAGTAGGATGGGGGGGAAATCGACTGAAGCTTTCTTT
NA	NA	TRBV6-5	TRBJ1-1	CASSYGLSVNTEAFF	TGTGCCAGCAGTTACGGGCTCTCGGTGAACACTGAAGCTTTCTTT